The subject of this entry is one T cell receptor (beta chain). Its cognate antigen is unknown. Germline V CDR1 and CDR2: SQVTM, ANQGSEA. V shed 7 bases and J 4 bases; nucleotides not matched to a gene: 6. This CDR3 has 12 residues. Sequencing used immunoSEQ multiplex PCR; TCRdb keeps in-frame clones, though not all of them. The table lists 15,000 to 20,000 clones, about 61% of them singletons. The source of the sample is a study of cytotoxic CD8 clonotypes in ibrutinib-treated CLL. About the research overall: In all, about a dozen patients were relapsed/refractory, some 15 were treatment-naive and roughly 18 were IGHV unmutated. Responses comprised approximately 24 partial and 2 complete; at median around 67 months, approximately 14 remained remitted and about twelve progressed. General study points: Circulating CD8+ T-cell counts were tracked by baseline clonality, which exceeded that of age-matched healthy donors. At progression, clonality fell back toward baseline after rising at ibrutinib response.

Sequenced here: PBMCs, sampled after 12 months of ibrutinib treatment. The clonotype comes from a human donor with chronic lymphocytic leukemia. J is TRBJ2-7 and V is TRBV29-1; 8 bases match TRBD1. The CDR3 region is CSASTGVYEQYF. The DNA of the CDR3 is TGCAGCGCATCGACAGGGGTATACGAGCAGTACTTC.